These 21 T cell receptor beta chains came from one sample sequenced in a study of T cell changes during pregnancy in multiple sclerosis. Using immunoSEQ multiplex PCR, the repertoire was profiled, and TCRdb retains in-frame clones only, with some absent. The sample gives about 57,000 clones, about nine tenths of which show up once; 0.35% to 0.45% is in the top ten. The sequencing used CD4+ T cells from peripheral blood mononuclear cells, collected in the third trimester of pregnancy. The receptors shown here come from a female donor with multiple sclerosis, enrolled in a pregnancy study.

The chain carries TRBV7-3 and TRBJ2-3; 8 nucleotides match TRBD1. After removal of 5 bases from V and 4 bases from J, the junction contained 5 bases not matched to a gene. Germline assignment: CDR1 SGHTA and CDR2 FQGTGA. CDR3 length equals 14 residues. The CDR3 loop reads CASSPQGAADTQYF. The CDR3 DNA follows: TGTGCCAGCAGCCCCCAGGGGGCAGCAGATACGCAGTATTTT.

The CDR3 nucleotides are TGTGCCAGCAGCGCGGGACTGGGGAATTCACCCCTCCACTTT. The encoded protein is CASSAGLGNSPLHF. This chain links TRBV9 with TRBJ1-6, with D tentatively TRBD1 (5 bases). V lost 3 bases and J lost 7, with 11 bases in between. The CDR3 length is 14 residues. Germline CDR1 and CDR2: SGDLS and YYNGEE.

This rearrangement joins TRBV6-5 to TRBJ1-1; the match to TRBD1 covers 9 bases. The CDR3 contains 14 residues. In germline, CDR1 is MNHEY, CDR2 SVGAGI. V was pared by 6 bases and J by 3 bases, with 5 bases of the junction left unmatched. The CDR3 sequence: CASRGTGMDTEAFF. The CDR3 DNA reads TGTGCCAGCAGAGGGACAGGGATGGACACTGAAGCTTTCTTT.

V gene TRBV7-6 combines with J gene TRBJ1-2, with D unclear. CDR1 and CDR2 (germline): SGHVS, FNYEAQ. V was cut by 3 bases and J by 2 bases, with 4 bases left in between. This CDR3 region has 12 residues. The CDR3 sequence is CASSFRNYGYTF. The CDR3 region has the DNA TGTGCCAGCAGCTTTCGGAACTATGGCTACACCTTC.

This chain connects TRBV19 to TRBJ2-5; D perhaps matches TRBD1 (6 bases). Germline V gene lookup returns CDR1 LNHDA and CDR2 SQIVND (reference sequence). The CDR3 loop spans 15 amino acids. V was clipped by 5 bases and J by 7 bases, with 20 bases between them. In DNA, the CDR3 is TGTGCCAGTAGTGGAAGTTACGAGGTCAGGGGGACCCAGTACTTC. This sequence encodes CASSGSYEVRGTQYF.

The chain carries TRBV4-1 and TRBJ2-7, with 7 nucleotides matching TRBD1. The CDR3 contains 15 residues. Germline V gives CDR1 MGHRA, CDR2 YSYEKL. Trimming at V came to 0 bases and at J to 6 bases, leaving 8 bases not matched to a gene. The CDR3 DNA sequence: TGCGCCAGCAGCCAAGATCTCGACAGGGTATCCGAGCAGTACTTC. It specifies CASSQDLDRVSEQYF.

This rearrangement joins TRBV5-1 to TRBJ2-5; perhaps TRBD2 as D (7 bases). Trimming left V 4 bases short and J 4 bases short, with 14 bases between. The CDR3 loop spans 14 amino acids. Germline V gene sequence: CDR1 SGHRS, CDR2 YFSETQ. CDR3 DNA sequence: TGCGCCAGCAGCAAGGGGGGGGTCTTAGAGACCCAGTACTTC. It encodes CASSKGGVLETQYF.

V and J are TRBV7-8 and TRBJ1-4; D remains unclear. The CDR3 covers 16 residues. Trimming pared 2 bases from V and 6 bases from J, leaving 16 bases between. Germline V CDR1 and CDR2: SGHVS, FQNEAQ. CDR3 in DNA: TGTGCCAGCAGCTTATGGAGAAGGTCGATAGATGAAAAACTGTTTTTT. The encoded protein is CASSLWRRSIDEKLFF.

This chain uses TRBV14 with TRBJ2-7, with D possibly matching TRBD1 (6 bases). Trimming left V 4 bases short and J 9 bases short, with 19 bases between. The germline CDR1 and CDR2 sequences are SGHDN and FVKESK. The CDR3 sequence is 14 residues long. The CDR3, as DNA: TGTGCCAGCAGCCCGACAACGGGGTCAGGGGCGCAGTACTTC. Residues: CASSPTTGSGAQYF.

The chain couples TRBV14 to TRBJ2-1; 7 bases map to TRBD1. V trimming: 4 bases; J trimming: 8 bases; junction bases outside the gene matches: 8. This CDR3 region has 14 residues. The germline V gene encodes CDR1 SGHDN and CDR2 FVKESK. The CDR3 reads CASSRKLQGYEQFF. CDR3 nucleotides: TGTGCCAGCAGCCGAAAATTACAGGGGTATGAGCAGTTCTTC.

This clone was detected only once. The chain employs TRBV7-9 and TRBJ2-2; D unresolved. Germline lookup yields CDR1 SEHNR and CDR2 FQNEAQ (reference sequence). This CDR3 has 14 amino acids. The V end was cut by 4 bases, the J end by 1 base, with 7 bases between. CDR3 in amino acids: CASSSRLNTGELFF. In DNA, the CDR3 is TGTGCCAGCAGCTCGCGACTGAACACCGGGGAGCTGTTTTTT.

This clone was seen just once. The CDR3 protein is CASTRHDVNYGYTF. CDR3 DNA: TGTGCCAGCACGAGGCACGACGTTAACTATGGCTACACCTTC. The J gene is TRBJ1-2, the V gene TRBV2; D ambiguous. The V end was cut by 7 bases, the J end by 1 base, with 13 bases between. There are 14 residues in the CDR3. Looked up from germline, CDR1 is SNHLY and CDR2 is FYNNEI.

V is TRBV19 and J is TRBJ1-4; no firm D call. There are 15 residues in the CDR3. Germline values: CDR1 LNHDA, CDR2 SQIVND (reference sequence). V was trimmed by 0 bases and J by 11 bases, leaving 16 bases between them. The CDR3 region is CASSIELRVRTKLFF. The CDR3 coding sequence is TGTGCCAGTAGTATAGAACTGAGGGTTCGGACGAAACTGTTTTTT.

The V call is TRBV11-3, the J call TRBJ2-2; D is perhaps TRBD1 (5 bases). The ends were cut back, 5 bases at V and 7 bases at J, with 17 bases in the middle. Germline V CDR1 and CDR2: SGHNT, YENEEA. The CDR3 covers 15 residues. The CDR3 sequence: CASSPGAGQGGELFF. CDR3 coding DNA: TGTGCCAGCAGCCCGGGTGCAGGGCAGGGCGGGGAGCTGTTTTTT.

J is TRBJ1-4 and V is TRBV4-1, with 9 bases aligning to TRBD1. The CDR3 runs to 16 residues. J lost 6 bases, V lost 1 base, and 6 bases had no gene match. Germline loops: CDR1 MGHRA, CDR2 YSYEKL. The CDR3 DNA is TGCGCCAGCAGCCAAGGTTCAGGGACAGGGTATGAAAAACTGTTTTTT. Translated: CASSQGSGTGYEKLFF.

The chain has TRBV19 and TRBJ1-1; the D is unclear. The CDR3 runs 14 residues. Germline V gives CDR1 LNHDA, CDR2 SQIVND (reference sequence). V was pared by 3 bases and J by 2 bases, with 10 bases between. The CDR3 DNA sequence: TGTGCCAGTAGTATCTGGCAGGCTAACACTGAAGCTTTCTTT. Amino acid sequence: CASSIWQANTEAFF.

CDR3 nucleotides: TGCGCCAGCAAGAGATCCAGCGGGAGCGTCACAGATACGCAGTATTTT. Translated: CASKRSSGSVTDTQYF. The V gene is TRBV10-2, the J gene TRBJ2-3; 8 bases are shared with TRBD2. CDR1 is WSHSY, CDR2 SAAADI, per germline. The CDR3 consists of 16 residues. V gave up 7 bases and J gave up 2 bases; unmatched junction bases: 11.

The chain employs TRBV18 and TRBJ1-5; TRBD1 aligns across 7 bases. This CDR3 has 14 residues. CDR1 is KGHSH, CDR2 LQKENI, per germline. V was clipped by 2 bases and J by 3 bases; unmatched bases: 1. CDR3 sequence reads: CASSPGTVNQPQHF. CDR3 in DNA: TGTGCCAGCTCACCAGGGACAGTCAATCAGCCCCAGCATTTT. The full variable domain, rest sourced from reference TRBV18 and TRBJ1-5, is NAGVMQNPRHLVRRRGQEARLRCSPMKGHSHVYWYRQLPEEGLKFMVYLQKENIIDESGMPKERFSAEFPKEGPSILRIQQVVRGDSAAYFCASSPGTVNQPQHFGDGTRLSIL.

This clone has a single count. The J gene is TRBJ2-3, the V gene TRBV11-3; D might be TRBD1 (6 bases). Trimming took off 5 bases at V and 0 bases at J, with 12 bases between the two ends. The CDR3 extends over 15 amino acids. In germline, CDR1 is SGHNT, CDR2 YENEEA. The CDR3 sequence: CASSGGGTSTDTQYF. The DNA of the CDR3 is TGTGCCAGCAGCGGGGGCGGAACTAGCACAGATACGCAGTATTTT.

As DNA, the CDR3 is TGTGCCAGTAGTATTAGCGGCACCTACGAGCAGTACTTC. Its translation: CASSISGTYEQYF. V gene TRBV19 combines with J gene TRBJ2-7; maybe TRBD2 (6 bases). Per the germline V gene, CDR1 is LNHDA and CDR2 is SQIVND (reference sequence). This CDR3 spans 13 amino acids. The germline V and J ends were trimmed by 3 bases and 2 bases, with 8 bases remaining between them.

V gene TRBV14 combines with J gene TRBJ1-1; D gene uncertain. This CDR3 is 14 amino acids long. V lost 1 base, J lost 2 bases, and 8 bases lay in between. Germline V gene sequence: CDR1 SGHDN, CDR2 FVKESK. The CDR3, as DNA: TGTGCCAGCAGCCAAGTTGTGGGCAACACTGAAGCTTTCTTT. Its protein is CASSQVVGNTEAFF.